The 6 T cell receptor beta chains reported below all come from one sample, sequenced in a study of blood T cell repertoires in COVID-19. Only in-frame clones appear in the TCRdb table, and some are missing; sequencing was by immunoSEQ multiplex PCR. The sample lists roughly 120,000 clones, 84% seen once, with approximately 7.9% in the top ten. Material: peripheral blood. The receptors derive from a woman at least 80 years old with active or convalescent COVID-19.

The CDR3 protein is CASSSQTGGPYEQYF. CDR3 bases: TGTGCCAGCAGCTCCCAGACAGGGGGTCCCTACGAGCAGTACTTC. The rearrangement links TRBV9 to TRBJ2-7; 9 bases align to TRBD1. The germline gives CDR1 SGDLS, CDR2 YYNGEE. Trimming cost V 4 bases and J 2 bases; bases outside gene matches: 7. This CDR3 comprises 15 residues. The variable domain in full, with the rest retrieved from reference TRBV9 and TRBJ2-7, is DSGVTQTPKHLITATGQRVTLRCSPRSGDLSVYWYQQSLDQGLQFLIQYYNGEERAKGNILERFSAQQFPDLHSELNLSSLELGDSALYFCASSSQTGGPYEQYFGPGTRLTVT.

The DNA of the CDR3 is TGTGCCAGCAGCACCGGCCCGGGACAGGGTGATGGAAACACCATATATTTT. Its translation: CASSTGPGQGDGNTIYF. This chain uses TRBV5-4 with TRBJ1-3, with TRBD1 matching over 9 bases. Trimming took 4 bases from V and 3 from J; bases not matched to a gene: 11. CDR1 and CDR2 from the germline V gene are SGHNT and YYREEE (reference sequence). This CDR3 comprises 17 residues.

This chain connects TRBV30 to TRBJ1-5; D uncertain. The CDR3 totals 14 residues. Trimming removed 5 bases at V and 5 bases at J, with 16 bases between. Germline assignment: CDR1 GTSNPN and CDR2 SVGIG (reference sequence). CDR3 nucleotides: TGTGCCTGGGGCCCCTTTGGGCAGCATCAGCCCCAGCATTTT. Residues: CAWGPFGQHQPQHF.

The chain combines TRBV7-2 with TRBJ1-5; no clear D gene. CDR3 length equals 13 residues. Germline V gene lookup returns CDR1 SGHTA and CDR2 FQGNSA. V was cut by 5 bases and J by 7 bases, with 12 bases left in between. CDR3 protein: CASSITREQPQHF. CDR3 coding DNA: TGTGCCAGCAGCATCACCCGGGAACAGCCCCAGCATTTT.

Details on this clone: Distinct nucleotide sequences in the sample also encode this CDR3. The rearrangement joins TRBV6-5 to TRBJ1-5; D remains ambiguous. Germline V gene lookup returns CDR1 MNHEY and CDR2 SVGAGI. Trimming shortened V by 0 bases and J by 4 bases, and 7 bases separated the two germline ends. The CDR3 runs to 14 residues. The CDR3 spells CASSYSGGNQPQHF. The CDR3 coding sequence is TGTGCCAGCAGTTACTCGGGAGGGAATCAGCCCCAGCATTTT.

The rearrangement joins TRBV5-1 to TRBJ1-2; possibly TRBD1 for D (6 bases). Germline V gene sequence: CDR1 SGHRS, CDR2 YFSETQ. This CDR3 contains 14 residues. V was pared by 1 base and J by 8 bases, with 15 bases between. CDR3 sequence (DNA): TGCGCCAGCAGCTTGTCCAGTAACACAGGGGGCTACACCTTC. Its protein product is CASSLSSNTGGYTF.